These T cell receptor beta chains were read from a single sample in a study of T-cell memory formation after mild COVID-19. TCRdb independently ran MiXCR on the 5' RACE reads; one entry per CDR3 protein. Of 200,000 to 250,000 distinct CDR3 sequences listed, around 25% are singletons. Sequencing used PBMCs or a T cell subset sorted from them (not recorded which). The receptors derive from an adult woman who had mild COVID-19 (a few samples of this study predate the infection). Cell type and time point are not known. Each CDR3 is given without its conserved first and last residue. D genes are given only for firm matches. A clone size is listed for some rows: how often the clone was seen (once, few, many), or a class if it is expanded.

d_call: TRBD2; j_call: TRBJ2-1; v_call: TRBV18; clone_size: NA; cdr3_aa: ASSPRTSGAMNEQF
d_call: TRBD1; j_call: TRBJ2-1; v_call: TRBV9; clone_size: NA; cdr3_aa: ASSARGQGALNEQF
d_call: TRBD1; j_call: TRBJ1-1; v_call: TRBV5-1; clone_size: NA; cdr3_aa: ASSLGIGGAGTEAF
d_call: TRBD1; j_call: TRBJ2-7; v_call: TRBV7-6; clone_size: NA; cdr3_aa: ASSNKPGTGNYEQY
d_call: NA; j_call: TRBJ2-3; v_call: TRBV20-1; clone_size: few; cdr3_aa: SARMFGGRTDTQY
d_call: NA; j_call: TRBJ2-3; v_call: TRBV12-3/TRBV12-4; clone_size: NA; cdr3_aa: ASSLAPGATSDTQY
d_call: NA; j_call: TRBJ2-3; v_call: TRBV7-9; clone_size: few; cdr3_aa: ASSPFSAQVHSTDTQY
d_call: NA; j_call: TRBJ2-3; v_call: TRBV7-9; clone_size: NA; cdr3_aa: ASSLEGVRRSTDTQY
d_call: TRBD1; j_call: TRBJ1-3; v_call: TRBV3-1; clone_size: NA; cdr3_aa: ASSRGQGTRSNTIY
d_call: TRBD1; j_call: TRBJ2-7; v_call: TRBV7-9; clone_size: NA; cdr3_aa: ASSWGQGPSYEQY
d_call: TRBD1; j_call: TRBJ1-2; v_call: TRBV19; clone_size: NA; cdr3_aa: ASSTATTGAGGYT
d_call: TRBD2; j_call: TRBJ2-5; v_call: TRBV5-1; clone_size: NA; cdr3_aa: ASSLAGLALQETQY
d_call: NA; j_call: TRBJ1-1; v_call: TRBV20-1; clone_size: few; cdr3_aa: SARAHGGLREFTEAF
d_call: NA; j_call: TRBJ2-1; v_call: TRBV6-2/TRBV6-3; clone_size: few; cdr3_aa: ASTPRGFDEQF
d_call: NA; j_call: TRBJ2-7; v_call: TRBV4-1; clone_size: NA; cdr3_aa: ASSQDIRGLYEQY
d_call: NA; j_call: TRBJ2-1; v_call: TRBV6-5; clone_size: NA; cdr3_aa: ASSYKRGGQF
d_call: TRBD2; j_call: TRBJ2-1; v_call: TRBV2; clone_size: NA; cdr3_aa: ASSDGLAREQF
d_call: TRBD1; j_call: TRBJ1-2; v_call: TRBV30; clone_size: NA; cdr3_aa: AWSTGGYGYT
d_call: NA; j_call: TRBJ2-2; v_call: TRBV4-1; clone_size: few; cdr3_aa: ASSQDSRGGGTGELF
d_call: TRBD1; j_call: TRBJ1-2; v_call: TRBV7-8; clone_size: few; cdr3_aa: ASSHRPTGQGAPYGYT
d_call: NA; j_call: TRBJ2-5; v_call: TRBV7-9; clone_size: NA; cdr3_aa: ASSLSGTSSWQETQY
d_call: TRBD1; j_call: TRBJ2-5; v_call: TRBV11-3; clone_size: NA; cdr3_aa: ASSPSGGAWETQY
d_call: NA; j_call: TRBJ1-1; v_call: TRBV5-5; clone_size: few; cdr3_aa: ASSSAGNTEAF
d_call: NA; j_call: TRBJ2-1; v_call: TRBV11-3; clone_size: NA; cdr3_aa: ASSLRPGGDEQF
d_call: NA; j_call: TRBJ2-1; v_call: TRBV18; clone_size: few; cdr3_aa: ASSPTGAKSSEQF
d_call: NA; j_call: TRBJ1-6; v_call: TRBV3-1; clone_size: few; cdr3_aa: ASSQERATSGSPLH
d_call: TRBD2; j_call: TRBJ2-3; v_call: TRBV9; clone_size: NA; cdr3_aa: ASSVVRLAGVPDTQY
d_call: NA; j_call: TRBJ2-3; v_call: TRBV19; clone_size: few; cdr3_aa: ASSIAGADTQY
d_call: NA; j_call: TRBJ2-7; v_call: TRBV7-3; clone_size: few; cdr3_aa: ASSLVLAAPYEQY
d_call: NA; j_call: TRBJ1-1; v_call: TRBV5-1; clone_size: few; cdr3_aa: ASSPSRGASTEAF
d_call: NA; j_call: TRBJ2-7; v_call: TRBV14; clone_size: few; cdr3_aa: ASSPRGVHSYEQY
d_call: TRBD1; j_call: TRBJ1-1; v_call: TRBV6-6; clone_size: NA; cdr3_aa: ASSADRVDTEAF
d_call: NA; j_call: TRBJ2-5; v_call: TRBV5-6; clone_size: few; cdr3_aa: ASSLWRGLQETQY
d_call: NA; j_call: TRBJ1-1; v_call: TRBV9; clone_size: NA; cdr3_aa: ASSSKGGTEAF
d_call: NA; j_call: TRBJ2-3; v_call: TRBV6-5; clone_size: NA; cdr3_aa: ASKDTQY
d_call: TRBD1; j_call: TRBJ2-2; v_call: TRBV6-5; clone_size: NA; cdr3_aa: ASSYSARGPNTGELF
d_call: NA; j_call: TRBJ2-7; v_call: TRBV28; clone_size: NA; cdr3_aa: ASSPKGEQY
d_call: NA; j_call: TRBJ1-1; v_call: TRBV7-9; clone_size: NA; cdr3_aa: ASSLAGTTGAF
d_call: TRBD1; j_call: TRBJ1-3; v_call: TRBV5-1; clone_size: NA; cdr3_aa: ASSLGTGFGTIY
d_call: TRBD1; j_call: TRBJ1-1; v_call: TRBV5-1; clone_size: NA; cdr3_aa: ASSPGTVSLMNTEAF
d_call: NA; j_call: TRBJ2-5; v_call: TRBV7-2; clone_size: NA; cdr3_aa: ASSFLIQETQY
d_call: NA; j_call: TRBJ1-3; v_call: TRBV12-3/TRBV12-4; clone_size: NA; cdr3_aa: ASSLLPQGSGNTIY
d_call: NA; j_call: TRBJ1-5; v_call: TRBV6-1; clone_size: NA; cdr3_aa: ASRPYTGNQPQH
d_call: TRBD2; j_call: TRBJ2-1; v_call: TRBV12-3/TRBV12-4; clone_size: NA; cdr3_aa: ASSPPGGARINEQF
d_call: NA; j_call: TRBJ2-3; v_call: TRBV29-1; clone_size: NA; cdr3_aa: SVEPGETDTQY
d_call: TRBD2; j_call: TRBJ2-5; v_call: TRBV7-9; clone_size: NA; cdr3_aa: ASSLKSGVGETQY
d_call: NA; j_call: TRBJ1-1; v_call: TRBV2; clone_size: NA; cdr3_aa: ASSVGGRGTEAF
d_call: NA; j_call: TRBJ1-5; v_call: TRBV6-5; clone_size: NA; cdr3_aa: ASKKEGRNSNQPQH
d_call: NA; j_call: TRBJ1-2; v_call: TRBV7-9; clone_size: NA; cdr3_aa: ASSLADGKHT
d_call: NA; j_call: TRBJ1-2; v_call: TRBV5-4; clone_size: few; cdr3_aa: ASSGRGGEDYGYT
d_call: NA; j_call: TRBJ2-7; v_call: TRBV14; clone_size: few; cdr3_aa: ASSRTPGSYEQY
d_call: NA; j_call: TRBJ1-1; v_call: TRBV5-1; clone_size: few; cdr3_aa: ASSLRWPGTEAF
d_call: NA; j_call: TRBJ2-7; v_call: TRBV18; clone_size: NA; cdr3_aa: ASSPGGDSLYEQY
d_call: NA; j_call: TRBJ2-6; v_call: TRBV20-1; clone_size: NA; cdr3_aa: SASDRMRANVLT
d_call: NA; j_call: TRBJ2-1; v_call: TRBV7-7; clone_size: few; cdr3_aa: ASSLAMGDEQF
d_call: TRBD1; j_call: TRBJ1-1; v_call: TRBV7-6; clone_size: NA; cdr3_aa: ASSPQGITEAF
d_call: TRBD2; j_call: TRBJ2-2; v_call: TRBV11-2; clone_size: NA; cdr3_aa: ASSFGMGLANTGELF
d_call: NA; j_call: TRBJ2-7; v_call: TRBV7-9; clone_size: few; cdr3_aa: ASSHTNLAQY
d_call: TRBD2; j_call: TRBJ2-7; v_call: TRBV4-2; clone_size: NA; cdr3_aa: ASSQEIAGEREQY
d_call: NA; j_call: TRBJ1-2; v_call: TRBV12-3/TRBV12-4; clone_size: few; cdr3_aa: ASSPGGVSGYT